A single sample is the source of the 8 T cell receptor beta chains below, sequenced in a study of naive and memory T cell subsets (dated by TCRdb to 2015 to 2018). The study described a robust, sensitive protocol for amplifying, sequencing and analyzing TCRs, using 3' ligation of a UMI-containing oligonucleotide to TCR cDNA. To prepare the library, 5' RACE was applied. The listed sequencing device is Illumina MiSeq. Four rounds of PCR, run with the SP2 primer together with nested alpha and beta constant region primers, were used to amplify the ligated cDNA. In TCRdb, the public reads were trimmed at Q25 with fastp and aligned with MiXCR, with productive beta chains retained. Each entry is one CDR3 protein sequence, shown with its most common DNA and genes. Recorded for this sample are roughly 62,000 distinct CDR3 sequences; 8% to 9% of them occurred a single time. The ten largest clonotypes hold approximately 21% of the sample.

The receptors originated from a female donor in good health.

In its sample, this clonotype was seen many times. The V and J genes are TRBV4-1 and TRBJ2-3, with 7 bases fitting TRBD2. The germline V gene has CDR1 MGHRA and CDR2 YSYEKL. The CDR3 extends over 14 amino acids. Trimming took 1 base from V and 7 from J; bases not matched to a gene: 5. For the CDR3, the DNA is TGCGCCAGCAGCCAAGGTACGGGAGGATATACGCAGTATTTT. Translated, it gives CASSQGTGGYTQYF.

This clonotype was seen a handful of times. J is TRBJ2-2 and V is TRBV10-3; possibly TRBD1 for D (5 bases). Germline CDR1 ENHRY, CDR2 SYGVKD. Trimming took off 4 bases at V and 0 bases at J, with 6 bases between the two ends. The CDR3 runs to 14 residues. The CDR3 coding sequence is TGTGCCATCAGTGGGACAACGAACACCGGGGAGCTGTTTTTT. Its protein product is CAISGTTNTGELFF.

This clonotype has more than one count but fewer than ten. This chain connects TRBV7-6 to TRBJ2-5, with D hard to call. Trimming took off 2 bases at V and 1 base at J, with 11 bases between the two ends. Germline values: CDR1 SGHVS, CDR2 FNYEAQ. This CDR3 is 15 amino acids long. Here the CDR3 reads CASSLIGQTQETQYF. CDR3 nucleotides: TGTGCCAGCAGCTTAATCGGGCAGACCCAAGAGACCCAGTACTTC.

This clonotype showed up many times. This chain uses TRBV12-3 or TRBV12-4 with TRBJ2-1; D may be TRBD1 or TRBD2 (5 bases each). The CDR3 contains 14 residues. V gave up 6 bases and J gave up 2 bases, with 11 bases separating them. DNA of the CDR3: TGTGCCAGCAGCGTCCCGGGACCCTACAATGAGCAGTTCTTC. Its translation: CASSVPGPYNEQFF.

A few counts support this clonotype. V and J are TRBV20-1 and TRBJ2-1, with 9 bases that match TRBD2. Trimming took 5 bases from V and 8 from J; bases not matched to a gene: 16. CDR1 is DFQATT, CDR2 SNEGSKA, per germline (reference sequence). The CDR3 is 16 residues long. Written as DNA, the CDR3 is TGCAGTGCTGGGACCCCCTTTGGCGGGGGGGCCTATGAGCAGTTCTTC. Encoded protein: CSAGTPFGGGAYEQFF.

The sample holds many counts of this clonotype. The chain has TRBV6-5 and TRBJ2-1; maybe TRBD2 (5 bases). Per germline, CDR1 MNHEY and CDR2 SVGAGI. This CDR3 region has 15 residues. Trimming left V 5 bases short and J 8 bases short, with 19 bases between. The CDR3 protein is CASSSGPSSWDEQFF. The CDR3 DNA is TGTGCCAGCAGTAGCGGACCATCTAGTTGGGATGAGCAGTTCTTC.

In its sample, this clonotype was seen a few times. The rearrangement links TRBV5-1 to TRBJ2-1; D ambiguous. The CDR3 has 13 amino acids. From germline, CDR1 is SGHRS and CDR2 YFSETQ. Trimming removed 3 bases from V and 6 bases from J, with 10 bases in between. CDR3 nucleotides: TGCGCCAGCAGCTCACCTGGCGGCAATGAGCAGTTCTTC. This gives the protein CASSSPGGNEQFF.

V usage is TRBV6-5 and J usage is TRBJ2-5; TRBD1 is a possible D gene (6 bases). This CDR3 has 13 residues. Trimming took off 7 bases at V and 2 bases at J, with 11 bases between the two ends. Per the germline V gene, CDR1 is MNHEY and CDR2 is SVGAGI. The chain's CDR3 is CASKGRGQETQYF. The CDR3 bases are TGTGCCAGCAAAGGCAGGGGACAAGAGACCCAGTACTTC.